A selection of T cell receptor beta chains follows, all from one sample in a study of cytomegalovirus exposure and HLA in healthy donors. The method was immunoSEQ multiplex PCR; TCRdb's version includes in-frame clones alone and lacks a portion of them. The sample records 75,000 to 90,000 clones, 85% to 95% being singletons. What was sequenced was PBMCs. The receptors come from a young woman in good health and CMV-seronegative. The CDR3 runs from the conserved cysteine through the conserved F or W. Fields, in order: V gene, clone size, J gene, D gene, CDR3 DNA, CDR3 protein. The D gene is left open where the match is weak. Clone size, where shown, is once, few, many, or a class for clones that have expanded.

>TRBV29-1|-|TRBJ2-5|-
TGCAGCGTTGAGAAGCGCTACCAAGAGACCCAGTACTTC
CSVEKRYQETQYF
>TRBV7-2|once|TRBJ2-5|-
TGTGCCAGCAGCTTACGACAGCAAGAGACCCAGTACTTC
CASSLRQQETQYF
>TRBV11-3|-|TRBJ1-4|-
TGTGCCAGCAGCCGGGGAGTTTACGGGCGGGAAAAACTGTTTTTT
CASSRGVYGREKLFF
>TRBV2|-|TRBJ2-4|TRBD1
TGTGCCAGCAGTGTTACAGGGGTTCGGGCCAAAAACATTCAGTACTTC
CASSVTGVRAKNIQYF
>TRBV12-2|-|TRBJ2-7|-
TGTGCAAGTCGCTTAGCGGGCTCCCACGGGACCTACGAGCAGTACTTC
CASRLAGSHGTYEQYF
>TRBV9|-|TRBJ1-2|TRBD1
TGTGCCAGCAGCGTAGGGACAGGGGTATATGGCTACACCTTC
CASSVGTGVYGYTF
>TRBV27|-|TRBJ2-5|-
TGTGCCAGCAGCTCTGGCGGCCAAGAGACCCAGTACTTC
CASSSGGQETQYF
>TRBV7-9|few|TRBJ2-5|TRBD1
TGTGCCAGCAGCTTAGCCGTTACCGGGACAGGGTCACGAGAGACCCAGTACTTC
CASSLAVTGTGSRETQYF
>TRBV28|-|TRBJ1-2|-
TGTGCCAGCAGTCTGACAGATCGTGGTAACTATGGCTACACCTTC
CASSLTDRGNYGYTF
>TRBV28|-|TRBJ2-7|TRBD1
TGTGCCAGCAGTCGGACAGGCGAGCAGTACTTC
CASSRTGEQYF
>TRBV28|-|TRBJ2-1|-
TGTGCCAGCAGTTTATACCAGACAGGCCGCAACAATGAGCAGTTCTTC
CASSLYQTGRNNEQFF
>TRBV29-1|-|TRBJ1-2|-
TGCAGCGTTGAGCGGCCGGCCGGTGGCTACACCTTC
CSVERPAGGYTF
>TRBV19|once|TRBJ1-2|-
TGTGCCAGTACCCCACGAACAGGGCTCCATGGCTACACCTTC
CASTPRTGLHGYTF
>TRBV5-1|-|TRBJ1-2|-
TGCGCCAGCAGCTTGGGGCCAGGGAAAGACTATGGCTACACCTTC
CASSLGPGKDYGYTF
>TRBV7-7|-|TRBJ2-1|TRBD2
TGTGCCAGCAGCCGGACTAGCGGGAGTCTCAATGAGCAGTTCTTC
CASSRTSGSLNEQFF
>TRBV9|-|TRBJ2-7|TRBD1
TGTGCCAGCAGCGAGGCGGACAGGGACCTAGGGGAGCAGTACTTC
CASSEADRDLGEQYF
>TRBV28|-|TRBJ2-1|TRBD2
TGTGCCAGCAGCTCAACTAGCGGGGGGCCTTCCTACAATGAGCAGTTCTTC
CASSSTSGGPSYNEQFF
>TRBV27|-|TRBJ1-1|TRBD1
TGTGCCAGCAGCAGGACAGGGAACACTGAAGCTTTCTTT
CASSRTGNTEAFF
>TRBV6-5|-|TRBJ2-5|-
TGTGCCAGCAGTCCCGCCCTCCAGGGTAGGACCCAGTACTTC
CASSPALQGRTQYF
>TRBV27|-|TRBJ2-3|TRBD2
TGTGCCAGCAGTTCCCCGGGACTAGCGGGGGTCCCCAGCACAGATACGCAGTATTTT
CASSSPGLAGVPSTDTQYF
>TRBV27|-|TRBJ1-1|-
TGTGCCAGCAGTCACGGACAGATATCGAACACTGAAGCTTTCTTT
CASSHGQISNTEAFF
>TRBV30|-|TRBJ2-2|TRBD1
TGTGCCTGGACCCGGGGGACAGGGGAACCCGGGGAGCTGTTTTTT
CAWTRGTGEPGELFF
>TRBV11-3|once|TRBJ2-7|-
TGTGCCAGCAGCTCTCCGGACAGAGACTACGAGCAGTACTTC
CASSSPDRDYEQYF
>TRBV18|-|TRBJ2-1|-
TGTGCCAGCTGTAGGGAGGGGGTCTACAATGAGCAGTTCTTC
CASCREGVYNEQFF
>TRBV2|once|TRBJ2-1|-
TGTGCCAGCCTACCGGGGAGCTCCTACAATGAGCAGTTCTTC
CASLPGSSYNEQFF
>TRBV2|few|TRBJ2-3|TRBD1
TGTGCCAGCGGGGACAGGGGCACAGATACGCAGTATTTT
CASGDRGTDTQYF
>TRBV28|-|TRBJ1-2|-
TGTGCCAGCGGTAGGGGGAAGGGTAATGGCTACACCTTC
CASGRGKGNGYTF
>TRBV29-1|-|TRBJ2-1|-
TGCAGCGTTGAAAACCTAGCTGAGCAGTTCTTC
CSVENLAEQFF
>TRBV5-4|-|TRBJ2-1|-
TGTGCCAGCAGCTTACCTGACAGGTGGAATGAGCAGTTCTTC
CASSLPDRWNEQFF
>TRBV11-2|-|TRBJ2-1|TRBD2
TGTGCCAGCAGCCGGGGGGGCTCCTACAATGAGCAGTTCTTC
CASSRGGSYNEQFF
>TRBV7-8|-|TRBJ1-5|TRBD1
TGTGCCAGCAGCCCCTTACGGGGACAGGGGGAAAAGGGTTTTAATCAGCCCCAGCATTTT
CASSPLRGQGEKGFNQPQHF
>TRBV9|-|TRBJ2-3|TRBD2
TGTGCCAGCAGCACCAGCGGGAGTGGATCAGATACGCAGTATTTT
CASSTSGSGSDTQYF
>TRBV7-2|-|TRBJ2-7|TRBD1
TGTGCCAGCAGCTGGTCCGGGACAGAGCCCTACGAGCAGTACTTC
CASSWSGTEPYEQYF
>TRBV7-9|-|TRBJ2-7|-
TGTGCCAGCAAAGAGCTCAACGAGCAGTACTTC
CASKELNEQYF
>TRBV6-5|-|TRBJ1-4|TRBD1
TGTGCCAGCAGAAATCAGGGGGGTGGTGAAAAACTGTTTTTT
CASRNQGGGEKLFF
>TRBV4-3|-|TRBJ2-7|-
TGCGCCAGCAGCCAAGAGTTTCCTAGGGGCGAGCAGTACTTC
CASSQEFPRGEQYF
>TRBV9|-|TRBJ1-2|-
TGTGCCAGCTCGGCAGGAAACTATGGCTACACCTTC
CASSAGNYGYTF
>TRBV30|-|TRBJ2-7|-
TGTGCCTGGAGTGTACGGTACGAGCAGTACTTC
CAWSVRYEQYF
>TRBV18|-|TRBJ1-3|TRBD1
TGTGCCAGCTCGCGCCCAAGACAGGGGGCTGGAAACACCATATATTTT
CASSRPRQGAGNTIYF
>TRBV29-1|-|TRBJ1-2|-
TGCAGCGGGGGGTTTGCGGACAGTAACGTCGGTAACTATGGCTACACCTTC
CSGGFADSNVGNYGYTF
>TRBV19|-|TRBJ2-7|TRBD1
TGTGCCAGTAGTACCTTGGACAGGGCCAGCTCCTACGAGCAGTACTTC
CASSTLDRASSYEQYF
>TRBV2|-|TRBJ2-7|-
TGTGCCAGCTTACAGACAGTTTACTACGAGCAGTACTTC
CASLQTVYYEQYF
>TRBV4-1|-|TRBJ2-3|TRBD2
TGCGCCAGCAGCCCTATCCCCCCATTAGCGGGAGTTTTAGATACGCAGTATTTT
CASSPIPPLAGVLDTQYF
>TRBV15|-|TRBJ1-1|-
TGTGCCACCAGCAGAGATACGGGGGTGGCTTTCTTT
CATSRDTGVAFF
>TRBV10-3|-|TRBJ1-2|-
TGTGCCACCCAACAGGGTGGCTACACCTTC
CATQQGGYTF
>TRBV5-1|once|TRBJ2-1|TRBD2
TGCGCCAGCAGCTTCTATGCGGCGGGAGGGCTCAATGAGCAGTTCTTC
CASSFYAAGGLNEQFF
>TRBV30|-|TRBJ1-1|-
TGTGCCTGGGAGGTGACCCGGGAGGCTTTCTTT
CAWEVTREAFF
>TRBV10-2|-|TRBJ2-7|TRBD2
TGCGCCAGCAGTCCAAGGGGGACTAGCGGGAGAGGCTCCTACGAGCAGTACTTC
CASSPRGTSGRGSYEQYF